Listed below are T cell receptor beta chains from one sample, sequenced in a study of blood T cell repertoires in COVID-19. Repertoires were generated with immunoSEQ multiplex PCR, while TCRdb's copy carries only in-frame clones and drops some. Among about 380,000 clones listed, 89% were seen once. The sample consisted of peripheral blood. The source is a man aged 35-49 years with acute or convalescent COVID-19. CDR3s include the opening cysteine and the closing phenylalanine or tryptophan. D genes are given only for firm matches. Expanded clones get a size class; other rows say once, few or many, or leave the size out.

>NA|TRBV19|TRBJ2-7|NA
CASSTAQSYEQYF
TGTGCCAGCTCGACAGCACAGAGCTACGAGCAGTACTTC
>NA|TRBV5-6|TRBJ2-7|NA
CASSSTLTYEQYF
TGTGCCAGCAGCTCGACTCTCACCTACGAGCAGTACTTC
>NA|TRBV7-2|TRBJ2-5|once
CASSWAGAYQETQYF
TGTGCCAGCAGCTGGGCGGGGGCGTACCAAGAGACCCAGTACTTC
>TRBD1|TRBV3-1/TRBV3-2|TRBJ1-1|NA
CASSQDVGTVTNTEAFF
TGTGCCAGCAGCCAAGATGTCGGGACAGTTACGAACACTGAAGCTTTCTTT
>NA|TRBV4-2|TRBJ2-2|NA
CASSQEVASFGGELFF
TGTGCCAGCAGCCAAGAAGTGGCCTCGTTTGGCGGGGAGCTGTTTTTT
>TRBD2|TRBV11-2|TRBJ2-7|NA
CASSLRGTGYEQYF
TGTGCCAGCAGCCTGCGGGGGACCGGGTACGAGCAGTACTTC
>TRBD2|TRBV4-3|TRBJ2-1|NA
CASSHGLADNEQFF
TGCGCCAGCAGCCACGGGCTAGCGGACAATGAGCAGTTCTTC
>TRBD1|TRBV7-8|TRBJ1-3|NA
CASSSRTGNTIYF
TGTGCCAGCAGCTCCCGGACAGGGAACACCATATATTTT
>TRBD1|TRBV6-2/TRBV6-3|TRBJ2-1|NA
CASSTDRALSSYNEQFF
TGTGCCAGCAGTACGGACAGGGCCCTAAGCTCCTACAATGAGCAGTTCTTC
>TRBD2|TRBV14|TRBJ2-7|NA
CASSGRGAWGSEQYF
TGTGCCAGCAGCGGGCGGGGGGCATGGGGCAGCGAGCAGTACTTC
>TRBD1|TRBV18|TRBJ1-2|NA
CASSPGQGAYGYTF
TGTGCCAGCTCACCGGGACAGGGGGCTTATGGCTACACCTTC
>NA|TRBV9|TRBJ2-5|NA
CASSVEGNPPQETQYF
TGTGCCAGCAGCGTGGAGGGGAACCCTCCTCAAGAGACCCAGTACTTC
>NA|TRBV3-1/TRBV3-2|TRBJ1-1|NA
CASSQVYSRNTEAFF
TGTGCCAGCAGCCAAGTTTATTCCAGGAACACTGAAGCTTTCTTT
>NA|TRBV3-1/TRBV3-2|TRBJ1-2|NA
CASSHPSGDQVLYGYTF
TGTGCCAGCAGCCATCCCTCGGGGGACCAAGTTCTCTATGGCTACACCTTC
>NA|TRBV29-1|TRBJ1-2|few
CSVEDHPEGPNGGYTF
TGCAGCGTTGAAGATCATCCGGAGGGCCCAAATGGTGGCTACACCTTC
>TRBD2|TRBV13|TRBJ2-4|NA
CASSRSRAGGPKNIQYF
TGTGCCAGCAGCCGATCCCGAGCGGGAGGACCCAAAAACATTCAGTACTTC